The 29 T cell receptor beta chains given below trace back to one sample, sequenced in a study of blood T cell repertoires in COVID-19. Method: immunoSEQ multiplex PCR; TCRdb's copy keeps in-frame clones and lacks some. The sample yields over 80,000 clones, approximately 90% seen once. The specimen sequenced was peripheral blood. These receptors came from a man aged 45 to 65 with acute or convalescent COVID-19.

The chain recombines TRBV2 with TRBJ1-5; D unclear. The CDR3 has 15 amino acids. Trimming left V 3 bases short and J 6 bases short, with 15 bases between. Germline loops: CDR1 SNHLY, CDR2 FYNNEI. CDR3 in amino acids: CASSDTLPGSQPQHF. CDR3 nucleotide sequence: TGTGCCAGCAGTGATACTCTCCCAGGTAGTCAGCCCCAGCATTTT.

CDR3 sequence reads: CASSATPHQPQHF. CDR3 coding DNA: TGTGCCAGCAGTGCAACACCTCACCAGCCCCAGCATTTT. V is TRBV12-3 or TRBV12-4 and J is TRBJ1-5, with D unresolved. V was trimmed by 5 bases and J by 7 bases, leaving 12 bases between them. CDR3 length equals 13 residues.

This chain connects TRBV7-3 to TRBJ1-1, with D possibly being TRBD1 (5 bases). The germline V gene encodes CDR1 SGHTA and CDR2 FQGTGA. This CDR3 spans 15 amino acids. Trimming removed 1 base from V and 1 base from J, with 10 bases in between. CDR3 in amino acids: CASSLMGRENTEAFF. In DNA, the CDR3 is TGTGCCAGCAGCTTAATGGGCAGGGAGAACACTGAAGCTTTCTTT. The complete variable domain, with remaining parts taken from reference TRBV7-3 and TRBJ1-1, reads GAGVSQTPSNKVTEKGKYVELRCDPISGHTALYWYRQSLGQGPEFLIYFQGTGAADDSGLPNDRFFAVRPEGSVSTLKIQRTERGDSAVYLCASSLMGRENTEAFFGQGTRLTVV.

The CDR3 spells CSVEQGRWETQYF. DNA of the CDR3: TGCAGCGTTGAACAGGGGCGATGGGAGACCCAGTACTTC. The rearrangement uses TRBV29-1 and TRBJ2-5; D possibly corresponds to TRBD1 (6 bases). V lost 2 bases and J 5 bases, leaving 12 bases between the germline ends. Germline V lookup: CDR1 SQVTM, CDR2 ANQGSEA. The CDR3 spans 13 residues.

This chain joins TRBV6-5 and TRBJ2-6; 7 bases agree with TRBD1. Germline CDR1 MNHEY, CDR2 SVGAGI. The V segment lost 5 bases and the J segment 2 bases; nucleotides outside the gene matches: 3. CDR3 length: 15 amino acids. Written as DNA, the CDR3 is TGTGCCAGCAGTATTGGACAGGCTGGGGCCAACGTCCTGACTTTC. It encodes CASSIGQAGANVLTF.

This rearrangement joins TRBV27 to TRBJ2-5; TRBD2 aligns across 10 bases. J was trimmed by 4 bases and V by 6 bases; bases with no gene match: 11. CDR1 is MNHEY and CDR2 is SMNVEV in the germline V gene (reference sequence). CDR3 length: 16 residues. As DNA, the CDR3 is TGTGCCAGCAGCCGATATAGCGGGGGGCCCCCAGAGACCCAGTACTTC. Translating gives CASSRYSGGPPETQYF.

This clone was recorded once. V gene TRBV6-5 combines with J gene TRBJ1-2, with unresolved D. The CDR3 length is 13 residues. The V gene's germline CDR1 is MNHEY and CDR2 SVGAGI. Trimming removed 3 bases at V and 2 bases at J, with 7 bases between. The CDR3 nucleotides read TGTGCCAGCAGTTATCAACAGAACTATGGCTACACCTTC. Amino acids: CASSYQQNYGYTF.

The chain's CDR3 is CASSYRDRGGYTF. The DNA for the CDR3 is TGTGCCAGCAGCTACCGGGACAGGGGGGGCTACACCTTC. The V call is TRBV3-1 (or the pseudogene TRBV3-2), the J call TRBJ1-2, with 11 positions matching TRBD1. With V trimmed by 5 bases and J by 8 bases, 4 bases remained unmatched. CDR3 length equals 13 residues. Germline V CDR1 and CDR2: LGHDT, YNNKEL (reference sequence).

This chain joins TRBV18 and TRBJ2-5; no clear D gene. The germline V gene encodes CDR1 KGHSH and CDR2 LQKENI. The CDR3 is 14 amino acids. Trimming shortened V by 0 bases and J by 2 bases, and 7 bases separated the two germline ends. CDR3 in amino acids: CASSPPAMQETQYF. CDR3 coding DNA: TGTGCCAGCTCACCACCGGCCATGCAAGAGACCCAGTACTTC.

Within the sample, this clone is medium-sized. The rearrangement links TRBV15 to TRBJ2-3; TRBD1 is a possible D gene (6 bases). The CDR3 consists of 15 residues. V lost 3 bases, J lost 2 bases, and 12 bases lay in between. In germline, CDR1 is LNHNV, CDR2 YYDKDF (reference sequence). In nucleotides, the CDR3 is TGTGCCACCAGCAGCCAGGGGCTGTCCACAGATACGCAGTATTTT. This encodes CATSSQGLSTDTQYF.

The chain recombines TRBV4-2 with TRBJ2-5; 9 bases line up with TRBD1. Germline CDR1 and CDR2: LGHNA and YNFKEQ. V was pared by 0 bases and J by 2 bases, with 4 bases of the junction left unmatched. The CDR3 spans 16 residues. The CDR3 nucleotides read TGTGCCAGCAGCCAAGATCCACAGGGGGCACAAGAGACCCAGTACTTC. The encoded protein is CASSQDPQGAQETQYF.

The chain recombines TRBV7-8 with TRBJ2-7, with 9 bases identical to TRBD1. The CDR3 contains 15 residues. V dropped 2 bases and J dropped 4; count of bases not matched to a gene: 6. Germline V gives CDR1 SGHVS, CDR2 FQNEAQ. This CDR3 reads CASSLMGQGPYEQYF. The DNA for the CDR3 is TGTGCCAGCAGCTTAATGGGACAGGGACCTTACGAGCAGTACTTC.

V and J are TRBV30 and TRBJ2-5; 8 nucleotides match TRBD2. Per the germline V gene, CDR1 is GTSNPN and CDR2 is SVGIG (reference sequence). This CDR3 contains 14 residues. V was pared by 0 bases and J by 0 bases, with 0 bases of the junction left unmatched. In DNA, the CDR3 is TGTGCCTGGAGTGTCGGGGGGGACCAAGAGACCCAGTACTTC. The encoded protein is CAWSVGGDQETQYF.

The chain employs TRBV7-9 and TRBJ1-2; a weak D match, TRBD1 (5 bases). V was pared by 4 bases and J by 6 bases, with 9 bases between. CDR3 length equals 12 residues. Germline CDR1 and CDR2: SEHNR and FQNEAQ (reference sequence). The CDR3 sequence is CASSWGDNGYTF. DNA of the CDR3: TGTGCCAGCAGCTGGGGGGATAATGGCTACACCTTC. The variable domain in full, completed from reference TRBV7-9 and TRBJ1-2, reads DTGVSQNPRHKITKRGQNVTFRCDPISEHNRLYWYRQTLGQGPEFLTYFQNEAQLEKSRLLSDRFSAERPKGSFSTLEIQRTEQGDSAMYLCASSWGDNGYTFGSGTRLTVV.

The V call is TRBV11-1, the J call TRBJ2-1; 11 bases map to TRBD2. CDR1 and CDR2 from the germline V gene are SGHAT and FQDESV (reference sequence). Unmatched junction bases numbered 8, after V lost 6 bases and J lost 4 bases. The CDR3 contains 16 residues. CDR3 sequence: CASSLLAGGGYNEQFF. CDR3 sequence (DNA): TGTGCCAGCAGTCTCCTAGCGGGGGGCGGGTACAATGAGCAGTTCTTC.

DNA of the CDR3: TGTGCCAGCAGCTTGTTGAAGGGGGCGGGAAGGACCGGGGAGCTGTTTTTT. This encodes CASSLLKGAGRTGELFF. The chain carries TRBV5-6 and TRBJ2-2, with D perhaps TRBD1 (7 bases). This CDR3 contains 17 residues. The germline V gene has CDR1 SGHDT and CDR2 YYEEEE. V lost 1 base and J lost 5, with 18 bases in between.

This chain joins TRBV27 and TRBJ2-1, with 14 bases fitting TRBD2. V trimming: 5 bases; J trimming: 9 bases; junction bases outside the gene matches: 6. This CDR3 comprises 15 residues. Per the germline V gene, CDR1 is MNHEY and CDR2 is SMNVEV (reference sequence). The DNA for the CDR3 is TGTGCCAGCAGTGGGGGACTAGCGGGAGTCGGTGAGCAGTTCTTC. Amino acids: CASSGGLAGVGEQFF.

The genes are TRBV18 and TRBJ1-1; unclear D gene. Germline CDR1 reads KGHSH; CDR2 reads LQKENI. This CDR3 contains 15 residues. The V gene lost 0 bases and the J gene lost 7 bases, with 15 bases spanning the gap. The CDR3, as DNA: TGTGCCAGCTCACCACCTCTTCAGGCGCCTAATGAAGCTTTCTTT. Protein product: CASSPPLQAPNEAFF.

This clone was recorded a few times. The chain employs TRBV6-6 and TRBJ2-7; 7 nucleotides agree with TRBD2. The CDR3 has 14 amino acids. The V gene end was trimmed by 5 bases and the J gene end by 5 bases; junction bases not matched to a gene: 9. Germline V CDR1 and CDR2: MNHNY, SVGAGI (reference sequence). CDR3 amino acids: CASSPQGGVHEQYV. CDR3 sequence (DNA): TGTGCCAGCAGTCCCCAGGGAGGGGTCCACGAGCAGTACGTC.

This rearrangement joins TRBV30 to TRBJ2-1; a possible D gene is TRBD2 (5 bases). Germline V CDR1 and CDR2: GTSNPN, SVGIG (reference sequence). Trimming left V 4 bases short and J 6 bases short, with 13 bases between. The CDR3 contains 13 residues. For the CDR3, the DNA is TGTGCCTGGACCAACGGACTTGGCAATGAGCAGTTCTTC. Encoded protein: CAWTNGLGNEQFF.

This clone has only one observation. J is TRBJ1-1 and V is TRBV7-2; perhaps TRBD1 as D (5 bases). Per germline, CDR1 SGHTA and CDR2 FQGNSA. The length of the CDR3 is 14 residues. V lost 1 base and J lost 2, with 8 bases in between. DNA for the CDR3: TGTGCCAGCAGCTTAGAGGGGCTCAACACTGAAGCTTTCTTT. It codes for CASSLEGLNTEAFF.

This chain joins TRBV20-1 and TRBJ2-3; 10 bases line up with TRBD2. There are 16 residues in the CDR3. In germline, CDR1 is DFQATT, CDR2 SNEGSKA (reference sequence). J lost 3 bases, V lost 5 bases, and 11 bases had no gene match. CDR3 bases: TGCAGTGCTCGTGATTGGAGAGCGGGGGGGACAGATACGCAGTATTTT. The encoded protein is CSARDWRAGGTDTQYF.

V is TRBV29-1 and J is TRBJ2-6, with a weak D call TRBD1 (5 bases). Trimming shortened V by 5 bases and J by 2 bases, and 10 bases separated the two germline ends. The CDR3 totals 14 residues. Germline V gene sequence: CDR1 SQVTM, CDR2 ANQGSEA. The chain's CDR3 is CSVFTGPGANVLTF. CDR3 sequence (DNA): TGCAGCGTTTTTACAGGTCCTGGGGCCAACGTCCTGACTTTC. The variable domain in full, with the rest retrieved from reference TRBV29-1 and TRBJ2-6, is SAVISQKPSRDICQRGTSLTIQCQVDSQVTMMFWYRQQPGQSLTLIATANQGSEATYESGFVIDKFPISRPNLTFSTLTVSNMSPEDSSIYLCSVFTGPGANVLTFGAGSRLTVL.

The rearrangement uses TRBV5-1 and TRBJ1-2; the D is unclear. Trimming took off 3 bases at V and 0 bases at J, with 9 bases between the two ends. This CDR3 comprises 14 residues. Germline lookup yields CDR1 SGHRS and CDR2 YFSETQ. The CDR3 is CASSSGLTNYGYTF. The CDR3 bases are TGCGCCAGCAGCTCCGGACTTACTAACTATGGCTACACCTTC.

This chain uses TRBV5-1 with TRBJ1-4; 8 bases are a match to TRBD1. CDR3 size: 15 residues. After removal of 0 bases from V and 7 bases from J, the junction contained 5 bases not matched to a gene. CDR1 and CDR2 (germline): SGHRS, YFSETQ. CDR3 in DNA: TGCGCCAGCAGCTTGGGGACAGGGTTGGGTGAAAAACTGTTTTTT. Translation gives CASSLGTGLGEKLFF. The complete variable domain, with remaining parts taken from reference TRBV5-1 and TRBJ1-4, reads KAGVTQTPRYLIKTRGQQVTLSCSPISGHRSVSWYQQTPGQGLQFLFEYFSETQRNKGNFPGRFSGRQFSNSRSEMNVSTLELGDSALYLCASSLGTGLGEKLFFGSGTQLSVL.

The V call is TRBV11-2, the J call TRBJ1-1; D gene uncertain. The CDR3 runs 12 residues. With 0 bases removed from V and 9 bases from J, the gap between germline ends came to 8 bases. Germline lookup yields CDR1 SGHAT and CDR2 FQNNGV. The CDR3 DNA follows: TGTGCCAGCAGCTTAGATGCACAGAAAGCTTTCTTT. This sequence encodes CASSLDAQKAFF.

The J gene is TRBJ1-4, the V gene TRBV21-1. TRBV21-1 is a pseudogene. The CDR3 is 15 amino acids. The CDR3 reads CASSNSSIKRGKLFF. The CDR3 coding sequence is TGTGCCAGCAGCAATTCGTCAATCAAACGGGGAAAACTGTTTTTT.

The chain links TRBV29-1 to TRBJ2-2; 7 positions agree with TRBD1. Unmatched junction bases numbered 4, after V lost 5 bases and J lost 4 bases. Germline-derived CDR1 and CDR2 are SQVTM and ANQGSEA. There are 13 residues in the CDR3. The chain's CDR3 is CSVPGQATGELFF. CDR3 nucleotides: TGCAGCGTTCCCGGACAGGCCACCGGGGAGCTGTTTTTT.

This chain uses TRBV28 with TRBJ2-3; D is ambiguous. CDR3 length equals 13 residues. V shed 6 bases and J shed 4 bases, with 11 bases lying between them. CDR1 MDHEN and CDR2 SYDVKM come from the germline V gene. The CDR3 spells CASRSVDADTQYF. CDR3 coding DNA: TGTGCCAGCAGAAGCGTTGACGCAGATACGCAGTATTTT.